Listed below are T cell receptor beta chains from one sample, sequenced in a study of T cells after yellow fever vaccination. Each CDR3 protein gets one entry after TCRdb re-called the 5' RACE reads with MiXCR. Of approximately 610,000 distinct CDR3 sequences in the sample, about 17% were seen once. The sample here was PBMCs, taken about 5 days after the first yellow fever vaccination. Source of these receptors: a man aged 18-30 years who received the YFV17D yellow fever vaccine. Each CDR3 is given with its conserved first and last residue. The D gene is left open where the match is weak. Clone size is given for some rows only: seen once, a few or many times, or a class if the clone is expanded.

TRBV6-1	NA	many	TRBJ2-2	CASGGRSNTGELFF	TGTGCCAGCGGGGGGAGATCGAACACCGGGGAGCTGTTTTTT
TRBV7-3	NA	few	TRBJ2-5	CASSLTSPAQETQYF	TGTGCCAGCAGCCTGACATCTCCTGCACAAGAGACCCAGTACTTC
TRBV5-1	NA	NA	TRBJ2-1	CASSYREGNEQFF	TGCGCCAGCAGCTACAGGGAGGGGAATGAGCAGTTCTTC
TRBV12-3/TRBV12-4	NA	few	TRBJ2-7	CASSPHGEFSYEQYF	TGTGCCAGCAGCCCTCATGGGGAGTTCTCCTACGAGCAGTACTTC
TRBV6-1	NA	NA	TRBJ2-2	CASSEIVWGDGGELFF	TGTGCCAGCAGTGAAATAGTTTGGGGGGACGGCGGGGAGCTGTTTTTT
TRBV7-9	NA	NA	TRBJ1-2	CASTLGGFDGYTF	TGTGCCAGCACCCTAGGGGGGTTCGATGGCTACACCTTC
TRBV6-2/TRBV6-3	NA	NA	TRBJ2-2	CASRTPPGRNQNTGELFF	TGTGCCAGCAGAACCCCCCCAGGAAGAAATCAGAACACCGGGGAGCTGTTTTTT
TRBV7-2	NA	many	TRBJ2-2	CASSLAWSKGAGELFF	TGTGCCAGCAGCTTAGCTTGGTCTAAGGGAGCCGGGGAGCTGTTTTTT
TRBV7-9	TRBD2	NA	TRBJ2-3	CASSLVSGGATDTQYF	TGTGCCAGCAGCTTAGTTTCCGGGGGGGCGACAGATACGCAGTATTTT
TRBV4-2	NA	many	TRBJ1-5	CASSQGVTVGPQHF	TGTGCCAGCAGCCAAGGGGTGACTGTCGGGCCCCAGCATTTT
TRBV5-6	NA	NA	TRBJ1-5	CASSISSNQPQHF	TGTGCCAGCAGCATCAGTAGCAATCAGCCCCAGCATTTT
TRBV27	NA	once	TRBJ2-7	CASSSGTAGTYEQYF	TGTGCCAGCAGTTCCGGGACAGCGGGCACGTACGAGCAGTACTTC
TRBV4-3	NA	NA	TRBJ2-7	CASSQDRGSPYEQYF	TGCGCCAGCAGCCAAGACCGAGGGAGTCCCTACGAGCAGTACTTC
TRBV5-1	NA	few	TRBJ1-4	CASSLQPGGTNEKLFF	TGCGCCAGCAGCCTCCAGCCGGGGGGCACTAATGAAAAACTGTTTTTT
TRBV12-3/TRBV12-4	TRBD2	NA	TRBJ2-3	CASRTGRGWTDTQYF	TGTGCCAGCAGAACTGGGCGGGGGTGGACAGATACGCAGTATTTT
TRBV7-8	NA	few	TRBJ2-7	CASSPKGSDGEQYF	TGTGCCAGCAGCCCAAAGGGTTCGGATGGCGAGCAGTACTTC
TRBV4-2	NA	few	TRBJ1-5	CASSQGISLNQPQHF	TGTGCCAGCAGCCAAGGAATCAGCCTAAATCAGCCCCAGCATTTT
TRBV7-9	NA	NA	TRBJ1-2	CASSIRAHGLDYGYTF	TGTGCCAGCAGCATCCGCGCCCACGGCTTGGACTATGGCTACACCTTC
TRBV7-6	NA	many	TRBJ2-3	CASSLEGYTQYF	TGTGCCAGCAGCTTAGAGGGGTATACGCAGTATTTT
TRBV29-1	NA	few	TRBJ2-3	CSVWRGLSTDTQYF	TGCAGCGTCTGGAGGGGGTTGAGCACAGATACGCAGTATTTT
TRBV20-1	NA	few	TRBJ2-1	CSAREPDLVGRNEQFF	TGCAGTGCTAGAGAACCCGACTTGGTGGGCCGCAATGAGCAGTTCTTC
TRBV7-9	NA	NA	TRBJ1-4	CASSLGGRSEKLFF	TGTGCCAGCAGCTTAGGAGGGCGTAGTGAAAAACTGTTTTTT
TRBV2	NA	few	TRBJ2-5	CASSENGAGVETQYF	TGTGCCAGCAGTGAAAATGGGGCAGGGGTCGAGACCCAGTACTTC
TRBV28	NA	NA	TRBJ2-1	CATRWGASYNEQFF	TGTGCCACCCGGTGGGGGGCTTCCTACAATGAGCAGTTCTTC
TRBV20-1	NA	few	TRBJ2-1	CSATGGRVYNEQFF	TGCAGTGCTACCGGGGGGCGCGTCTACAATGAGCAGTTCTTC
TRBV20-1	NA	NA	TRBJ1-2	CSARGWDYGYTF	TGCAGTGCTAGAGGGTGGGACTATGGCTACACCTTC
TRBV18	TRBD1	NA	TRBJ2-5	CASSPTGTGDGETQYF	TGTGCCAGCTCACCTACCGGGACAGGGGACGGGGAGACCCAGTACTTC
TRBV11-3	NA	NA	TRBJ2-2	CASSFYASELFF	TGTGCCAGCAGCTTTTATGCCTCTGAGCTGTTTTTT
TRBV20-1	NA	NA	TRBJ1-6	CSASSGPTNSPLHF	TGCAGTGCTAGTAGTGGGCCTACTAATTCACCCCTCCACTTT
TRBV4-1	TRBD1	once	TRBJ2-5	CASSRTGTEETQYF	TGCGCCAGCAGCCGGACAGGGACGGAAGAGACCCAGTACTTC
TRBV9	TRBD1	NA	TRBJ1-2	CASSVTGTENYGYTF	TGTGCCAGCAGCGTAACGGGGACAGAGAACTATGGCTACACCTTC
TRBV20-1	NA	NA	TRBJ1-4	CSVIQGLGEKLFF	TGCAGTGTTATACAGGGCCTAGGTGAAAAACTGTTTTTT
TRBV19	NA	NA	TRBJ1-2	CASSMEGSLNYGYTF	TGTGCCAGTAGTATGGAGGGGTCCCTTAACTATGGCTACACCTTC
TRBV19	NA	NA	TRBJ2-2	CASSIFGSNTGELFF	TGTGCCAGTAGTATTTTTGGGTCGAACACCGGGGAGCTGTTTTTT
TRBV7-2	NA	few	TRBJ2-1	CASSLRWVSEQFF	TGTGCCAGCAGCTTAAGGTGGGTCAGTGAGCAGTTCTTC
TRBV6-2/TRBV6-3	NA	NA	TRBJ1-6	CASSYVHRHNSPLHF	TGTGCCAGCAGTTACGTCCACAGGCATAATTCACCCCTCCACTTT
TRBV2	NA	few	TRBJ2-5	CASITAQETQYF	TGTGCCAGCATTACAGCCCAAGAGACCCAGTACTTC
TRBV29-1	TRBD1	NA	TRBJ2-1	CSGTGSYNEQFF	TGCAGCGGGACAGGATCCTACAATGAGCAGTTCTTC
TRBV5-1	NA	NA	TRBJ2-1	CASSSISTGRYYNEQFF	TGCGCCAGCAGCTCAATATCTACGGGACGGTACTACAATGAGCAGTTCTTC
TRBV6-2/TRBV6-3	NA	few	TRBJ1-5	CASSYSLIPSTGSNQPQHF	TGTGCCAGCAGTTACTCGTTGATTCCCTCTACGGGCAGCAATCAGCCCCAGCATTTT
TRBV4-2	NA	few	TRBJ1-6	CASSQGTYSSYNSPLHF	TGTGCCAGCAGCCAAGGCACCTACAGCTCCTATAATTCACCCCTCCACTTT
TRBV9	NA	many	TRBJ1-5	CALTRTNQPQHF	TGTGCCCTAACCCGGACAAATCAGCCCCAGCATTTT
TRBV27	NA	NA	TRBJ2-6	CASSLTRLGGPSGANVLTF	TGTGCCAGCAGTTTAACCCGTTTGGGGGGGCCCTCTGGGGCCAACGTCCTGACTTTC
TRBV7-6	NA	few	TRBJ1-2	CASSPRIYYGYTF	TGTGCCAGCAGCCCGAGGATTTACTATGGCTACACCTTC
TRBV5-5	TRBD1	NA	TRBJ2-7	CASSEGQGSYEQYF	TGTGCCAGCAGCGAGGGACAGGGGTCCTACGAGCAGTACTTC
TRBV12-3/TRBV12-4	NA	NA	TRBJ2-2	CASSFRLDAGELFF	TGTGCCAGCAGTTTTCGGCTAGACGCCGGGGAGCTGTTTTTT
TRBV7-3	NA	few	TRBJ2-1	CASSFVPGAYNEQFF	TGTGCCAGCAGCTTCGTACCGGGGGCCTACAATGAGCAGTTCTTC
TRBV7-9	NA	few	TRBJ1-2	CASRRPGAGYGYTF	TGTGCCAGCAGAAGGCCAGGAGCGGGTTATGGCTACACCTTC
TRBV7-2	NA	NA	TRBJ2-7	CASSSNPYISYEQYF	TGTGCCAGCAGCTCGAACCCCTACATCTCCTACGAGCAGTACTTC
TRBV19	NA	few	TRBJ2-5	CASSTDGTPRAETQYF	TGTGCCAGTAGTACTGACGGGACCCCCCGGGCGGAGACCCAGTACTTC
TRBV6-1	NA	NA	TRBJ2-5	CASSDLSGETQYF	TGTGCCAGCAGCGACCTTTCGGGGGAGACCCAGTACTTC
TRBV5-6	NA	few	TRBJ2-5	CASSFPGTPKTQYF	TGTGCCAGCAGCTTTCCCGGGACACCCAAGACCCAGTACTTC
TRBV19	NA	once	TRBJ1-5	CASSIIVQGVQPQHF	TGTGCCAGTAGTATTATCGTCCAGGGCGTCCAGCCCCAGCATTTT
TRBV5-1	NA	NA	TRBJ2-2	CASSLGDVSTGELFF	TGCGCCAGCAGCTTGGGGGACGTTTCAACCGGGGAGCTGTTTTTT
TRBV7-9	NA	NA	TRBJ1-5	CASSFVGADSNQPQHF	TGTGCCAGCAGCTTTGTAGGTGCTGATAGCAATCAGCCCCAGCATTTT
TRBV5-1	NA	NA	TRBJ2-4	CASTSPSSPIQYF	TGCGCCAGCACGTCTCCTAGTTCGCCCATTCAGTACTTC